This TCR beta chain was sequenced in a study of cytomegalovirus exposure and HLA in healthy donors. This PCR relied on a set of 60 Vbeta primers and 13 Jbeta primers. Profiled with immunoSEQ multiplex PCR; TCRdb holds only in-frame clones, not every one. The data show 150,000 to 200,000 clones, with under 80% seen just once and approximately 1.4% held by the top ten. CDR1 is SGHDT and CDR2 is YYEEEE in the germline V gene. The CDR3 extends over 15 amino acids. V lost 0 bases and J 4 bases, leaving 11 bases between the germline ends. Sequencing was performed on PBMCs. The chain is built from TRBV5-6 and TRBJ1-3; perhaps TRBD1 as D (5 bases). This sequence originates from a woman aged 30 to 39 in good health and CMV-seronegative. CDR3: CASSLVGGSGNTIYF. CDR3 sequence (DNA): TGTGCCAGCAGCTTGGTGGGGGGGAGCGGAAACACCATATATTTT.